Following are 20 T cell receptor beta chains from one sample sequenced in a study of shared clonotypes between healthy human individuals. The protocol was immunoSEQ multiplex PCR, while the TCRdb copy is restricted to in-frame clones and leaves out a portion. The repertoire consists of approximately 340,000 clones, with over 65% occurring once and the leading ten covering under 13%. Material for sequencing was memory CD4+ T cells sorted from blood. Regarding subset: CD45RA-negative fraction. These receptors all come from a man aged 25 to 45 in good health.

CDR3 DNA: TGCGCCAGCAGCCAAGTGAGCATCGTCGGGCAGTTCTTC. Its translation: CASSQVSIVGQFF. The chain has TRBV4-1 and TRBJ2-1; the D is unclear. The length of the CDR3 is 13 residues. Germline assignment: CDR1 MGHRA and CDR2 YSYEKL. V was trimmed by 1 base and J by 12 bases, leaving 13 bases between them.

The rearrangement uses TRBV10-3 and TRBJ1-5; no reliable D call. Trimming pared 0 bases from V and 5 bases from J, leaving 5 bases between. Germline V CDR1 and CDR2: ENHRY, SYGVKD. CDR3 length: 13 amino acids. In DNA form, the CDR3 reads TGTGCCATCAGTGAGTCAAGGGATCAGCCCCAGCATTTT. It yields the protein CAISESRDQPQHF.

In this sample, this clone turned up many times. V is TRBV18 and J is TRBJ1-2; no reliable D call. V was shortened by 4 bases and J by 2 bases, with 8 bases between the two germline ends. Looked up from germline, CDR1 is KGHSH and CDR2 is LQKENI. The CDR3 covers 13 residues. CDR3 residues: CASSLELNYGYTF. CDR3 DNA: TGTGCCAGCTCACTAGAATTGAACTATGGCTACACCTTC.

The V call is TRBV21-1, the J call TRBJ2-7; the table gives TRBD1 as D, unverified against the DNA. TRBV21-1 is described as a pseudogene. The CDR3 is made up of 16 amino acids. The DNA of the CDR3 is TGTGCCAGCAGCCGACCGGCGGACATACTCCCCTACGAGCAGTACTTC. This encodes CASSRPADILPYEQYF.

This clone showed up just a few times. The chain joins TRBV20-1 to TRBJ2-3; D uncertain. Per germline, CDR1 DFQATT and CDR2 SNEGSKA (reference sequence). The CDR3 consists of 11 residues. V shed 3 bases and J shed 5 bases, with 6 bases lying between them. CDR3 in DNA: TGCAGTGCTAGCCACGGAGATACGCAGTATTTT. Protein product: CSASHGDTQYF.

This clone has only one observation. This rearrangement joins TRBV7-9 to TRBJ2-7, with unresolved D. Germline assignment: CDR1 SEHNR and CDR2 FQNEAQ (reference sequence). CDR3 size: 15 residues. The V gene lost 5 bases and the J gene lost 6 bases, with 20 bases spanning the gap. The CDR3: CASSPTGFRTGEQYF. CDR3 DNA: TGTGCCAGCAGCCCCACCGGCTTTCGGACGGGCGAGCAGTACTTC.

This clone came up a few times. The rearrangement joins TRBV19 to TRBJ1-1; no clear D gene. The CDR3 totals 13 residues. The ends were cut back, 5 bases at V and 1 base at J, with 8 bases in the middle. Germline values: CDR1 LNHDA, CDR2 SQIVND (reference sequence). This chain's CDR3 is CASSPTRNTEAFF. The CDR3 coding sequence is TGTGCCAGTAGTCCGACTCGGAACACTGAAGCTTTCTTT. Looking up the rest from reference TRBV19 and TRBJ1-1 gives the full variable domain: DGGITQSPKYLFRKEGQNVTLSCEQNLNHDAMYWYRQDPGQGLRLIYYSQIVNDFQKGDIAEGYSVSREKKESFPLTVTSAQKNPTAFYLCASSPTRNTEAFFGQGTRLTVV.

This clone occurred a few times. The rearrangement links TRBV10-2 to TRBJ2-7, with D maybe TRBD2 (5 bases). This CDR3 is built from 14 residues. The V end lost 10 bases, the J end lost 2 bases, and 18 bases lay between the germline ends. The germline gives CDR1 WSHSY, CDR2 SAAADI. CDR3 in amino acids: CATTKNSYPYEQYF. CDR3 in DNA: TGCGCCACGACTAAGAACTCCTACCCCTACGAGCAGTACTTC.

The genes are TRBV7-8 and TRBJ1-2; D might be TRBD1 (6 bases). The CDR3 contains 15 residues. Trimming cost V 5 bases and J 8 bases, with 21 bases left between them. CDR1 and CDR2 (germline): SGHVS, FQNEAQ. The CDR3 DNA is TGTGCCAGCAGCCCTGACAGGTTTTCCGTAGGGGGCTACACCTTC. This encodes CASSPDRFSVGGYTF.

The J gene is TRBJ2-3, the V gene TRBV5-1, with 13 bases fitting TRBD2. Germline-derived CDR1 and CDR2 are SGHRS and YFSETQ. The V segment lost 4 bases and the J segment 4 bases; nucleotides outside the gene matches: 9. The CDR3 covers 17 residues. In DNA, the CDR3 is TGCGCCAGCAGCCAGGGACTAGCGGGACTGGGGGCAGATACGCAGTATTTT. Protein: CASSQGLAGLGADTQYF.

The chain's CDR3 is CASSLEPGVSSYNEQFF. The CDR3 region has the DNA TGCGCCAGCAGCTTGGAGCCAGGGGTGAGCTCCTACAATGAGCAGTTCTTC. J is TRBJ2-1 and V is TRBV5-1; tentative D call: TRBD1 (6 bases). This CDR3 contains 17 residues. Germline CDR1 and CDR2: SGHRS and YFSETQ. The V gene lost 0 bases and the J gene lost 0 bases, with 13 bases spanning the gap. Drawing the rest from reference TRBV5-1 and TRBJ2-1, the complete variable domain is KAGVTQTPRYLIKTRGQQVTLSCSPISGHRSVSWYQQTPGQGLQFLFEYFSETQRNKGNFPGRFSGRQFSNSRSEMNVSTLELGDSALYLCASSLEPGVSSYNEQFFGPGTRLTVL.

V is TRBV5-1 and J is TRBJ2-5; TRBD2 aligns across 10 bases. The length of the CDR3 is 15 residues. The V and J ends lost 2 bases and 4 bases, in that order; junction bases with no gene match: 5. Germline CDR1 and CDR2: SGHRS and YFSETQ. The CDR3 sequence is CASSFYPSGRETQYF. DNA of the CDR3: TGCGCCAGCAGCTTCTACCCTAGCGGGAGAGAGACCCAGTACTTC.

A word on this clone: Other DNA sequences of this sample code for an identical CDR3. The genes are TRBV6-1 and TRBJ2-5; D remains unclear. V gave up 1 base and J gave up 4 bases, with 1 base separating them. Germline lookup yields CDR1 MNHNS and CDR2 SASEGT. This CDR3 has 11 residues. Here the CDR3 DNA reads TGTGCCAGCAGTGAAGGAGAGACCCAGTACTTC. This translates into CASSEGETQYF.

The V and J genes are TRBV5-6 and TRBJ2-7; 7 positions agree with TRBD1. The V gene end was trimmed by 2 bases and the J gene end by 7 bases; junction bases not matched to a gene: 6. The CDR3 consists of 13 residues. Per the germline V gene, CDR1 is SGHDT and CDR2 is YYEEEE. CDR3 DNA: TGTGCCAGCAGCTTACCTAGGGGGCTTGAGCAGTACTTC. This gives the protein CASSLPRGLEQYF. Full variable domain (remainder filled in from reference TRBV5-6 and TRBJ2-7): DAGVTQSPTHLIKTRGQQVTLRCSPKSGHDTVSWYQQALGQGPQFIFQYYEEEERQRGNFPDRFSGHQFPNYSSELNVNALLLGDSALYLCASSLPRGLEQYFGPGTRLTVT.

The genes are TRBV5-1 and TRBJ2-5; D may be TRBD1 (5 bases). Deletions cut 4 bases from V and 3 bases from J, with 7 bases between. The CDR3 is 12 residues long. The germline V gene encodes CDR1 SGHRS and CDR2 YFSETQ. The CDR3 loop is CASSQGKETQYF. The CDR3 DNA sequence: TGCGCCAGCAGCCAGGGTAAAGAGACCCAGTACTTC.

This chain connects TRBV7-2 to TRBJ2-7, with 12 nucleotides matching TRBD2. The germline V gene has CDR1 SGHTA and CDR2 FQGNSA. The trim removed 5 bases at V and 2 bases at J, leaving 4 bases unmatched. This CDR3 is 15 amino acids long. The CDR3 is CASSGSSGRAYEQYF. CDR3 in DNA: TGTGCCAGCAGCGGCTCTAGCGGGAGGGCCTACGAGCAGTACTTC.

The chain is built from TRBV5-1 and TRBJ2-7; D is perhaps TRBD1 or TRBD2 (6 bases each). Deletions cut 4 bases from V and 3 bases from J, with 32 bases between. The CDR3 length is 20 residues. CDR1 and CDR2 from the germline V gene are SGHRS and YFSETQ. CDR3: CASSAKVGGAIMGSGYEQYF. DNA for the CDR3: TGCGCCAGCAGCGCCAAAGTGGGGGGCGCGATAATGGGGTCTGGCTACGAGCAGTACTTC.

The chain carries TRBV18 and TRBJ1-2, with D perhaps TRBD1 (5 bases). The ends were cut back, 3 bases at V and 6 bases at J, with 11 bases in the middle. This CDR3 comprises 13 residues. CDR1 KGHSH and CDR2 LQKENI come from the germline V gene. The CDR3 is CASSPRVLDGYTF. The CDR3 DNA is TGTGCCAGCTCACCCAGGGTTTTAGATGGCTACACCTTC. Combining the CDR3 with reference TRBV18 and TRBJ1-2 gives the whole variable domain NAGVMQNPRHLVRRRGQEARLRCSPMKGHSHVYWYRQLPEEGLKFMVYLQKENIIDESGMPKERFSAEFPKEGPSILRIQQVVRGDSAAYFCASSPRVLDGYTFGSGTRLTVV.

The chain joins TRBV5-1 to TRBJ2-5; D possibly corresponds to TRBD2 (6 bases). The germline V gene encodes CDR1 SGHRS and CDR2 YFSETQ. V was shortened by 1 base and J by 6 bases, with 16 bases between the two germline ends. This CDR3 has 15 amino acids. The CDR3 sequence is CASSLTPGVGQTQYF. In DNA form, the CDR3 reads TGCGCCAGCAGCTTGACACCGGGAGTCGGACAGACCCAGTACTTC.

The V gene is TRBV2, the J gene TRBJ2-7; D is ambiguous. From germline, CDR1 is SNHLY and CDR2 FYNNEI. Deletions cut 0 bases from V and 5 bases from J, with 2 bases between. This CDR3 has 11 amino acids. CDR3 sequence (DNA): TGTGCCAGCAGTGAAGCTGACGAGCAGTACTTC. This sequence encodes CASSEADEQYF.